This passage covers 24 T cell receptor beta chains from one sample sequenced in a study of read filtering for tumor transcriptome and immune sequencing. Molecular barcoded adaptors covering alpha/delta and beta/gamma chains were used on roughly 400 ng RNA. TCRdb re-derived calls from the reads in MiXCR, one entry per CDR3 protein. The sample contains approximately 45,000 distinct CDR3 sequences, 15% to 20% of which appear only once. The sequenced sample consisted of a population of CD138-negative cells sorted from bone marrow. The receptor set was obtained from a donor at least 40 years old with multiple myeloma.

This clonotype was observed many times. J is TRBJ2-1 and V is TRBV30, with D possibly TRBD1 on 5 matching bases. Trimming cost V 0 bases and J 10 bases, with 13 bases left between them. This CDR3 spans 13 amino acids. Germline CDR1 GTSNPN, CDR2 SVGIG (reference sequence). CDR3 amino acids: CAWSVQGAGEQFF. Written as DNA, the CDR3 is TGTGCCTGGAGTGTACAAGGGGCAGGGGAGCAGTTCTTC.

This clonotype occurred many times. The CDR3 loop is CASSLRAGTDTQYF. The DNA for the CDR3 is TGTGCCAGCAGCTTAAGGGCAGGCACAGATACGCAGTATTTT. V is TRBV7-6 and J is TRBJ2-3; D remains unclear. Germline V lookup: CDR1 SGHVS, CDR2 FNYEAQ. Trimming took off 2 bases at V and 1 base at J, with 7 bases between the two ends. This CDR3 is built from 14 residues.

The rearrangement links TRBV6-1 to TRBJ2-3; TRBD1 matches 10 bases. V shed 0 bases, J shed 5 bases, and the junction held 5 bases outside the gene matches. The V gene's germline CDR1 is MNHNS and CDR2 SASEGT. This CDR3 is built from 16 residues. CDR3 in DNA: TGTGCCAGCAGTGAAGCGCGGGGGACAGGGGTAGATACGCAGTATTTT. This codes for CASSEARGTGVDTQYF.

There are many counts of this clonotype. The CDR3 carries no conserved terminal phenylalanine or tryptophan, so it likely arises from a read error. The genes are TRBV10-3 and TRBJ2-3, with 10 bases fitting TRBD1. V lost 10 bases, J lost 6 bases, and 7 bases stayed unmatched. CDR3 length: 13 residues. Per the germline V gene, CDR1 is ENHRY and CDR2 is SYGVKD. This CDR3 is CATDRGEVDTQYL. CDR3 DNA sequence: TGTGCCACGGACAGGGGGGAGGTGGATACGCAGTATCTT.

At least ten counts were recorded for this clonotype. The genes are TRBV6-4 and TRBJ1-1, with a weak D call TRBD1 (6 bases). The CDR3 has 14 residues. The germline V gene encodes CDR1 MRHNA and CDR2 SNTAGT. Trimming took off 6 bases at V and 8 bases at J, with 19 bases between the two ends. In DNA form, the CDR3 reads TGTGCCAGCAGCGAGGACAGCGACTTCAGGGAAGCTTTCTTT. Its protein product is CASSEDSDFREAFF.

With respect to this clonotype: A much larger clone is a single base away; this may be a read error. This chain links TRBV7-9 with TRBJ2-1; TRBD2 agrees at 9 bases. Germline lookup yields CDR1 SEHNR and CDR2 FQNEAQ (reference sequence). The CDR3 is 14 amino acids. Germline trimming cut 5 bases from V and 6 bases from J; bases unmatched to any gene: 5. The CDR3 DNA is TGTGCCAGCAGCGGTAGCGGGGGCGGCAATGAGCAGTTCTTC. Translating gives CASSGSGGGNEQFF.

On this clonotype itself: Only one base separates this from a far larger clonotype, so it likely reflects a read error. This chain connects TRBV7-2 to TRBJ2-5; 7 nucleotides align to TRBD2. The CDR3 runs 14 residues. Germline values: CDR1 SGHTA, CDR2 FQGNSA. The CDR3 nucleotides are TGTGCCAGCAGCTTCGGGGGGTACCAAGAGACCCAGCACTTC. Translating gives CASSFGGYQETQHF.

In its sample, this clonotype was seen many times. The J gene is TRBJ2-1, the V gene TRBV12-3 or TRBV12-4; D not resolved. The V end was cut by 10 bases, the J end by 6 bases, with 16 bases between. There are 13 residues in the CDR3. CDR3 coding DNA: TGTGCCACGACCCTGAGGAGTTCCAATGAGCAGTTCTTC. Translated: CATTLRSSNEQFF.

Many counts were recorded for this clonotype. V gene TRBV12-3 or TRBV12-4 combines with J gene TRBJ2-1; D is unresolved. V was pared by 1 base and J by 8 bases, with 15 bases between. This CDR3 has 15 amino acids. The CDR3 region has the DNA TGTGCCAGCAGTTTAGGCACCGCCCGTGGCGATGAGCAGTTCTTC. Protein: CASSLGTARGDEQFF.

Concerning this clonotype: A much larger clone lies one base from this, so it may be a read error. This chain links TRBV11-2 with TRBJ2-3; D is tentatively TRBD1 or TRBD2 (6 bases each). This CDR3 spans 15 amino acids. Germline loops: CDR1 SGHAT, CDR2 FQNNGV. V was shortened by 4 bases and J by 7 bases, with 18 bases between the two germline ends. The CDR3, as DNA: TGTGCCAGCAGCTCCGAATGGGGGGCAGGGAATACGCAGTATTTT. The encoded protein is CASSSEWGAGNTQYF.

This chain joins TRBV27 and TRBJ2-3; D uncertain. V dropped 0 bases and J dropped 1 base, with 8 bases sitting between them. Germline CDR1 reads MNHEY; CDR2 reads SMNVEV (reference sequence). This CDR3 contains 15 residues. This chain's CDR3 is CASSLSAVGTDTQYF. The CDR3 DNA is TGTGCCAGCAGTTTATCGGCAGTCGGCACAGATACGCAGTATTTT.

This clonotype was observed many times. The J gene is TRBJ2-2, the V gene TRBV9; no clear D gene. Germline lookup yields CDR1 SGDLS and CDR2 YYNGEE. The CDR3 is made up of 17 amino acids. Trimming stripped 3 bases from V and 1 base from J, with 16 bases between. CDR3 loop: CASSGMSDPVNTGELFF. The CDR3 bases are TGTGCCAGCAGCGGCATGAGTGACCCAGTGAACACCGGGGAGCTGTTTTTT.

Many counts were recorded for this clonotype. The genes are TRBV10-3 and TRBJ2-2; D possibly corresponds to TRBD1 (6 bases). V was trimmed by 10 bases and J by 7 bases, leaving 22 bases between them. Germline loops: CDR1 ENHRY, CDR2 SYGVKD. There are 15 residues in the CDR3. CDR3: CATDETGRGGGELFF. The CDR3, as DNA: TGTGCCACTGATGAAACAGGGCGAGGTGGCGGGGAGCTGTTTTTT.

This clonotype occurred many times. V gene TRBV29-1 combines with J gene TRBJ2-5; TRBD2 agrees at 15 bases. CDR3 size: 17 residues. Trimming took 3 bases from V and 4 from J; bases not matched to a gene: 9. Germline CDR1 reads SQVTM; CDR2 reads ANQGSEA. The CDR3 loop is CSVEAPGLAGGLETQYF. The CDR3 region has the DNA TGCAGCGTTGAGGCTCCGGGACTAGCGGGAGGCCTAGAGACCCAGTACTTC.

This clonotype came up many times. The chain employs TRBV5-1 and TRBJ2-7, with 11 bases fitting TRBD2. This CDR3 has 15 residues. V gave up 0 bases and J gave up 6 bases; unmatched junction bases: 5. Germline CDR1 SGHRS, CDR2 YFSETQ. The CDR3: CASSLGLAGGGEQYF. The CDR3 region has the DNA TGCGCCAGCAGCTTGGGGCTAGCGGGAGGCGGCGAGCAGTACTTC.

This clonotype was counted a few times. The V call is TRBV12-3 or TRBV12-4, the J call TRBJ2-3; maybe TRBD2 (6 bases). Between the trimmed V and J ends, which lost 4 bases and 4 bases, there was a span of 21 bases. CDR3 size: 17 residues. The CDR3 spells CASSYEEGLGGADTQYF. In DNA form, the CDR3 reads TGTGCCAGCAGTTACGAAGAAGGCCTGGGGGGTGCAGATACGCAGTATTTT.

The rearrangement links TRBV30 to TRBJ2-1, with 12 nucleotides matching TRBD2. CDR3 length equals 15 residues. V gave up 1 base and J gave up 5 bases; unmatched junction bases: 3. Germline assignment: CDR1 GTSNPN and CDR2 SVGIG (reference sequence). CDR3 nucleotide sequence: TGTGCCTGGAGTGGACTAGCGGGAGAGAACAATGAGCAGTTCTTC. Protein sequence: CAWSGLAGENNEQFF. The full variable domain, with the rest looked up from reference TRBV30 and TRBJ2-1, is SQTIHQWPATLVQPVGSPLSLECTVEGTSNPNLYWYRQAAGRGLQLLFYSVGIGQISSEVPQNLSASRPQDRQFILSSKKLLLSDSGFYLCAWSGLAGENNEQFFGPGTRLTVL.

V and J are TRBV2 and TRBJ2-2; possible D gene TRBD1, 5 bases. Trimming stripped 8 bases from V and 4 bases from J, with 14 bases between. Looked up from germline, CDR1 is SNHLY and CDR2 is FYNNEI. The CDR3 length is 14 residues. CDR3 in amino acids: CASGAPVTTGELFF. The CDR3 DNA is TGTGCCAGCGGGGCCCCGGTCACCACCGGGGAGCTGTTTTTT.

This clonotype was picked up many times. The CDR3 here is CASTNSGGGGTGELFF. CDR3 DNA: TGTGCCAGCACCAACAGCGGAGGAGGAGGAACCGGGGAGCTGTTTTTT. The V gene is TRBV5-4, the J gene TRBJ2-2, with a possible D match to TRBD2 (5 bases). The CDR3 totals 16 residues. Germline V gene sequence: CDR1 SGHNT, CDR2 YYREEE (reference sequence). The ends were cut back, 6 bases at V and 5 bases at J, with 20 bases in the middle.

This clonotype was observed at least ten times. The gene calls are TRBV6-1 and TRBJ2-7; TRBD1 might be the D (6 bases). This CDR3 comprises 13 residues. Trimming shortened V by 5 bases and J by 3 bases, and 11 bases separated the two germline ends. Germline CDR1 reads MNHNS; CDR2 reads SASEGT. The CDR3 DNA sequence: TGTGCCAGCAGTACGGACAGCTACTACGAGCAGTACTTC. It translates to CASSTDSYYEQYF.

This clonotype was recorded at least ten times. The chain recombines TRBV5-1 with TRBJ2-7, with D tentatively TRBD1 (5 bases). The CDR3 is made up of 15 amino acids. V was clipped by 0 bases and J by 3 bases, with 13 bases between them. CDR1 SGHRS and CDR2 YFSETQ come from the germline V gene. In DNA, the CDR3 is TGCGCCAGCAGCTTGGACGCTCAAGGGGTCTACGAGCAGTACTTC. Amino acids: CASSLDAQGVYEQYF.

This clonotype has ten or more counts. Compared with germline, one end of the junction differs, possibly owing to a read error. CDR3 nucleotide sequence: TGTGCTAGCAGCTTACTAGCGGGGGGCACAGATACGCAGTATTTT. It translates to CASSLLAGGTDTQYF. V gene TRBV28 combines with J gene TRBJ2-3; 11 bases line up with TRBD2. Germline CDR1 reads MDHEN; CDR2 reads SYDVKM. The CDR3 length is 15 residues.

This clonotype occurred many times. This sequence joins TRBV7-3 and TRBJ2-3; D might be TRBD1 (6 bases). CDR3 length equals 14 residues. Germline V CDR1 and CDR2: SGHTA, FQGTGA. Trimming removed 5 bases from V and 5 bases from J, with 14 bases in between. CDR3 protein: CASSPAGAGDTQYF. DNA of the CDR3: TGTGCCAGCAGCCCCGCAGGGGCGGGAGATACGCAGTATTTT.

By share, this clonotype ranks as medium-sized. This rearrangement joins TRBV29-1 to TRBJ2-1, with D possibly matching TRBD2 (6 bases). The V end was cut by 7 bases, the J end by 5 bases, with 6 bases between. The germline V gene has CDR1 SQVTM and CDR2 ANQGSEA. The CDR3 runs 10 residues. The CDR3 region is CSGGDNEQFF. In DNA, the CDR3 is TGCAGCGGGGGGGACAATGAGCAGTTCTTC.